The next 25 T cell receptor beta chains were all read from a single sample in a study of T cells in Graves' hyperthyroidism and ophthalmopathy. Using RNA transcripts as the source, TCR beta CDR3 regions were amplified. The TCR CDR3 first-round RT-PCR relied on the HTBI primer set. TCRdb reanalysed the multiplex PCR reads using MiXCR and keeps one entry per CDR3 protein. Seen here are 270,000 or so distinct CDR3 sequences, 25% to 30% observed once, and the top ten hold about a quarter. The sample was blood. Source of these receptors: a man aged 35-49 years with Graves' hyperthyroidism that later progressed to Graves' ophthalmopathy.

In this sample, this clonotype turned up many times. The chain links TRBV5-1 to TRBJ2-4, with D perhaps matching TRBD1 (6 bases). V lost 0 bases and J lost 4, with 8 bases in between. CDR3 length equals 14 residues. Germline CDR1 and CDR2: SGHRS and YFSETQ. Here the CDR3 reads CASSLGQVKNIQYF. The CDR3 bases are TGCGCCAGCAGCTTGGGACAGGTGAAAAACATTCAGTACTTC.

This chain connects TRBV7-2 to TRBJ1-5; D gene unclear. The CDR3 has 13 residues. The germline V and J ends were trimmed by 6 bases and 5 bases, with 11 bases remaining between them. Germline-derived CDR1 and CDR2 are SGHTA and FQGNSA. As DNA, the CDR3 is TGTGCCAGCAGAACTAGGACGGATCAGCCCCAGCATTTT. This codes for CASRTRTDQPQHF. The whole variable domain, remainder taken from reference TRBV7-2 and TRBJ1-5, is GAGVSQSPSNKVTEKGKDVELRCDPISGHTALYWYRQSLGQGLEFLIYFQGNSAPDKSGLPSDRFSAERTGGSVSTLTIQRTQQEDSAVYLCASRTRTDQPQHFGDGTRLSIL.

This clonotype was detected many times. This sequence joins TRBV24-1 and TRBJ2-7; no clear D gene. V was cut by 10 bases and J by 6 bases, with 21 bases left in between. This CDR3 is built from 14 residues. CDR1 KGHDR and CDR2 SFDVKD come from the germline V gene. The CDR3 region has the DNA TGTGCCACTTCACACTCCCCGGACGGGCCCGAGCAGTACTTC. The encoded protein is CATSHSPDGPEQYF.

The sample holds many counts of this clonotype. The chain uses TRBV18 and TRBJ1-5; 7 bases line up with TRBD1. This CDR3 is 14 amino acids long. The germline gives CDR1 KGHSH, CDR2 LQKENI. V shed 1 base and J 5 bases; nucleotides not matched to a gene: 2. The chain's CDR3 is CASSPQGADQPQHF. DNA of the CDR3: TGTGCCAGCTCACCACAGGGGGCTGATCAGCCCCAGCATTTT.

The CDR3 DNA sequence: TGCAGTGCTCCAAAGGGGGGGTCCTTACGACAGCCCCAGCATTTT. Protein sequence: CSAPKGGSLRQPQHF. The rearrangement links TRBV20-1 to TRBJ1-5, with TRBD1 as a possible D gene (6 bases). This CDR3 spans 15 amino acids. Germline V lookup: CDR1 DFQATT, CDR2 SNEGSKA (reference sequence). With 5 bases removed from V and 7 bases from J, the gap between germline ends came to 21 bases.

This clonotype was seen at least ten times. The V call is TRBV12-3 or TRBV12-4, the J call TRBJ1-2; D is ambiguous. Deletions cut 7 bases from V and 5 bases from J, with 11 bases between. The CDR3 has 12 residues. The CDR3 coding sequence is TGTGCCAGCACCCGGCAAGGGTATGGCTACACCTTC. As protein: CASTRQGYGYTF.

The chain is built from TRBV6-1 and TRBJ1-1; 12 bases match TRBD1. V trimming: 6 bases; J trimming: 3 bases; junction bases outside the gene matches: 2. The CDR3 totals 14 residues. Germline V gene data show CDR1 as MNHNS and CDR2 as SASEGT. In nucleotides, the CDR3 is TGTGCCAGCAGAAGGGACAGGGGGCACACTGAAGCTTTCTTT. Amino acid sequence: CASRRDRGHTEAFF.

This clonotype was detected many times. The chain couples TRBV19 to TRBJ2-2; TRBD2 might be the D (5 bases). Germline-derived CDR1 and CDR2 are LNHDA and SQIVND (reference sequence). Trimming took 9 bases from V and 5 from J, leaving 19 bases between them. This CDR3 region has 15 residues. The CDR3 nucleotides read TGTGCCAGCACCCCCCGGGAAGGGAAGACCGGGGAGCTGTTTTTT. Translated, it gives CASTPREGKTGELFF.

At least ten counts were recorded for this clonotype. CDR3: CSADGSPNQPQHF. The CDR3 nucleotides are TGCAGTGCTGACGGGTCCCCCAATCAGCCCCAGCATTTT. This sequence joins TRBV20-1 and TRBJ1-5, with D uncertain. The ends were cut back, 5 bases at V and 3 bases at J, with 11 bases in the middle. The CDR3 length is 13 residues. Germline values: CDR1 DFQATT, CDR2 SNEGSKA (reference sequence).

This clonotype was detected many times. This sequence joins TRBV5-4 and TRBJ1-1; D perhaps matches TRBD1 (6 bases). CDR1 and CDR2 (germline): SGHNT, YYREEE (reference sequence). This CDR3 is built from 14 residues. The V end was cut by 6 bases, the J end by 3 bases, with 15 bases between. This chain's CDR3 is CASNADSTHTEAFF. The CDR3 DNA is TGTGCCAGCAACGCGGACAGCACGCACACTGAAGCTTTCTTT.

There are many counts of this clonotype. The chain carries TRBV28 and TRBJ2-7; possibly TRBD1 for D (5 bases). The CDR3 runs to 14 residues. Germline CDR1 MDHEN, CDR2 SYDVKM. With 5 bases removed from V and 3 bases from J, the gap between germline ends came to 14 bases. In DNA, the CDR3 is TGTGCCAGCAGTCTGATAAGGGGTATCTACGAGCAGTACTTC. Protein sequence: CASSLIRGIYEQYF.

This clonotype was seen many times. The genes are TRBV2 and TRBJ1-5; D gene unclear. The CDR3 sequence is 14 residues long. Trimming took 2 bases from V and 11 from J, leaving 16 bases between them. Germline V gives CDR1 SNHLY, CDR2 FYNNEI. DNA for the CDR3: TGTGCCAGCAGTGAAATCACCGCCAGAACGACCCAGCATTTT. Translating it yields CASSEITARTTQHF.

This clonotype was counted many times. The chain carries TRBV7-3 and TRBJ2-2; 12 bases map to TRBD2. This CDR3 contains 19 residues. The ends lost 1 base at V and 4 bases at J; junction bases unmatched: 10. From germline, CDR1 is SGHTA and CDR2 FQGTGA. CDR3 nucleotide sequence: TGTGCCAGCAGCTTAATTGAAGGGCCTAGCGGGAGGGGCACCGGGGAGCTGTTTTTT. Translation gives CASSLIEGPSGRGTGELFF. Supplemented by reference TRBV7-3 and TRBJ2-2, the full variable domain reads GAGVSQTPSNKVTEKGKYVELRCDPISGHTALYWYRQSLGQGPEFLIYFQGTGAADDSGLPNDRFFAVRPEGSVSTLKIQRTERGDSAVYLCASSLIEGPSGRGTGELFFGEGSRLTVL.

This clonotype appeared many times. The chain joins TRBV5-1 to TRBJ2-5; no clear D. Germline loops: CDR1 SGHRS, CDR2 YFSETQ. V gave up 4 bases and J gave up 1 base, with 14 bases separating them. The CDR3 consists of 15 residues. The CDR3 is CASSVTRPRQETQYF. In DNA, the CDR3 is TGCGCCAGCAGCGTTACCCGACCCCGCCAAGAGACCCAGTACTTC.

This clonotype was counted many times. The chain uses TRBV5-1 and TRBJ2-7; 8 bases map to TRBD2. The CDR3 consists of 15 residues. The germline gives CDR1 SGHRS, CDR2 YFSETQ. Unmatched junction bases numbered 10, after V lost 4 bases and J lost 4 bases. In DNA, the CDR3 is TGCGCCAGCAGCCCGGGTGCGGGAGGAGCATACGAGCAGTACTTC. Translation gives CASSPGAGGAYEQYF.

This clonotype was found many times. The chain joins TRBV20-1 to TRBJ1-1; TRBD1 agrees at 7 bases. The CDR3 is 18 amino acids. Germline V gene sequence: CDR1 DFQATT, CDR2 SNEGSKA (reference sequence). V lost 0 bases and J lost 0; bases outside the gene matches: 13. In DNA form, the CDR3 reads TGCAGTGCTAGAGATAATAGGGGGCGATTTCGAATGAACACTGAAGCTTTCTTT. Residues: CSARDNRGRFRMNTEAFF.

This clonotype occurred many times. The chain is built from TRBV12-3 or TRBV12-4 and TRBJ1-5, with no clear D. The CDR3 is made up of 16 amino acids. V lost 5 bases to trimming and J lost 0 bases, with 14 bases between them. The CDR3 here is CASSETRPYSNQPQHF. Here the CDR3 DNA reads TGTGCCAGCAGTGAGACCCGGCCTTATAGCAATCAGCCCCAGCATTTT.

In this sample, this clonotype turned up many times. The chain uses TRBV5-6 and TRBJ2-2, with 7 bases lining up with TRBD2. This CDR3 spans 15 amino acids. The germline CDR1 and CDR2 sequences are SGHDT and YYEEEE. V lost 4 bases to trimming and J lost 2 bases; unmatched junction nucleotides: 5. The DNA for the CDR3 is TGTGCCAGCAGCCGGACGGGAGGAAACACCGGGGAGCTGTTTTTT. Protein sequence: CASSRTGGNTGELFF. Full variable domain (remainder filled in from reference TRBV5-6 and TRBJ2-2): DAGVTQSPTHLIKTRGQQVTLRCSPKSGHDTVSWYQQALGQGPQFIFQYYEEEERQRGNFPDRFSGHQFPNYSSELNVNALLLGDSALYLCASSRTGGNTGELFFGEGSRLTVL.

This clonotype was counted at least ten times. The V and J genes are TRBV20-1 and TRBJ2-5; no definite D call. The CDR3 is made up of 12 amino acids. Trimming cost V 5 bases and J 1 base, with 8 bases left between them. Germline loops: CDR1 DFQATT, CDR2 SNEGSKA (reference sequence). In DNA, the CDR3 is TGCAGTGCTTTCCTGCGCCAAGAGACCCAGTACTTC. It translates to CSAFLRQETQYF.

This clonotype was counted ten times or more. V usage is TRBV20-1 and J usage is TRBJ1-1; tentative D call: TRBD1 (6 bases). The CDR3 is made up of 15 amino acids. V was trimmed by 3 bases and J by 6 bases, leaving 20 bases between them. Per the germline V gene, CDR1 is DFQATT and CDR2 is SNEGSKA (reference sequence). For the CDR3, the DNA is TGCAGTGCTAGGGAGTACAGGGCCTTGAGATCTGAAGCTTTCTTT. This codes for CSAREYRALRSEAFF.

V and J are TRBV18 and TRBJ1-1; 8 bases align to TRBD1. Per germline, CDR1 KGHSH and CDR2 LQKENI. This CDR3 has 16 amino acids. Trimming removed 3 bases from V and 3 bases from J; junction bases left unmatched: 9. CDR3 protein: CASSPSRTGWYTEAFF. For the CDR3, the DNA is TGTGCCAGCTCACCCTCTAGGACAGGGTGGTACACTGAAGCTTTCTTT.

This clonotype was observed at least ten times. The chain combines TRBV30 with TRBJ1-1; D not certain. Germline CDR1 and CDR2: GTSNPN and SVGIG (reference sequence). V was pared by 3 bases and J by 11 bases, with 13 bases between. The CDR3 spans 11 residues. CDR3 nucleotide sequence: TGTGCCTGGAGACGGACCTTGAGTGCTTTCTTT. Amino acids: CAWRRTLSAFF.

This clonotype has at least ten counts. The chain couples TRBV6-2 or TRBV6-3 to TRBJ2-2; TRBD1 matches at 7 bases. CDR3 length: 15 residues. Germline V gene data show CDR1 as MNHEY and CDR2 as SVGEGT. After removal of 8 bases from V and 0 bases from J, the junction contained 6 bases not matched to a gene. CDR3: CASFLGTANTGELFF. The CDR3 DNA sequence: TGTGCCAGCTTTCTCGGGACAGCGAACACCGGGGAGCTGTTTTTT.

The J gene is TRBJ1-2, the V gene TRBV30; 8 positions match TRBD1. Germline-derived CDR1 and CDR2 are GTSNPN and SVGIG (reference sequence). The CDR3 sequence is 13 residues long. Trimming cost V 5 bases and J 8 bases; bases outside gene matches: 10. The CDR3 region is CAWDQTGVRGYTF. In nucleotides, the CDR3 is TGTGCCTGGGATCAGACAGGGGTAAGAGGCTACACCTTC.

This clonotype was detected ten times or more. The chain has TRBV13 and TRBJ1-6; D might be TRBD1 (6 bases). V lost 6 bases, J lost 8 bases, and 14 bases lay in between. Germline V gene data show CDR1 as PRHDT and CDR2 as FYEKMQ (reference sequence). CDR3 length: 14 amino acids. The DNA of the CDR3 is TGTGCCAGCAGATTAACAGGGACCTATTCACCCCTCCACTTT. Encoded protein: CASRLTGTYSPLHF.